A selection of T cell receptor beta chains follows, all from one sample in a study of T-cell reconstitution after alpha-beta-depleted transplantation in children. TCRdb called the PCR reads again in MiXCR, with one record for every CDR3 protein. The sample lists about 980,000 distinct CDR3 sequences; 25% to 30% were seen once. Sequencing used PBMCs, mostly from graft donor cells, obtained 360 days after TCRalphabeta/CD19-depleted stem cell transplant. These TCRs come from a boy in the first two years of life who had a stem cell transplant for SCID, so the T cells may come from the graft donor. The CDR3 runs from the conserved cysteine through the conserved F or W. The D gene is left open where the match is weak. For some rows the clone size is stated as once, few or many, or as a class when expanded; others skip it.

clone size: few; D gene: .; J gene: TRBJ1-5; V gene: TRBV6-1; CDR3 protein: CASSRLDGSNQPQHF; CDR3 DNA: TGTGCCAGCAGCCGGCTGGACGGGAGCAATCAGCCCCAGCATTTT
clone size: .; D gene: TRBD1; J gene: TRBJ2-2; V gene: TRBV12-3/TRBV12-4; CDR3 protein: CASRKRGLEAGELFF; CDR3 DNA: TGTGCCAGCAGGAAAAGGGGGCTGGAGGCCGGGGAGCTGTTTTTT
clone size: few; D gene: .; J gene: TRBJ2-1; V gene: TRBV7-3; CDR3 protein: CASSLRGANEQFF; CDR3 DNA: TGTGCCAGCAGCTTAAGGGGGGCGAATGAGCAGTTCTTC
clone size: .; D gene: TRBD2; J gene: TRBJ2-3; V gene: TRBV15; CDR3 protein: CATSRSLGRGAYLDTDTQYF; CDR3 DNA: TGTGCCACCAGCAGGAGCCTAGGGCGGGGGGCCTACCTAGACACAGATACGCAGTATTTT
clone size: few; D gene: .; J gene: TRBJ2-5; V gene: TRBV20-1; CDR3 protein: CSARSEEEGETQYF; CDR3 DNA: TGCAGTGCTAGATCCGAGGAAGAAGGAGAGACCCAGTACTTC
clone size: few; D gene: TRBD2; J gene: TRBJ2-1; V gene: TRBV7-2; CDR3 protein: CASSLLAGGRFNEQFF; CDR3 DNA: TGTGCCAGCAGCTTATTGGCGGGGGGAAGGTTCAATGAGCAGTTCTTC
clone size: .; D gene: .; J gene: TRBJ1-5; V gene: TRBV12-3/TRBV12-4; CDR3 protein: CASSAHRVLSQPQHF; CDR3 DNA: TGTGCCAGCAGTGCTCACAGGGTTTTAAGTCAGCCCCAGCATTTT
clone size: .; D gene: TRBD2; J gene: TRBJ2-1; V gene: TRBV5-6; CDR3 protein: CASSFTLADNNEQFF; CDR3 DNA: TGTGCCAGCAGCTTCACTCTAGCGGATAACAATGAGCAGTTCTTC
clone size: few; D gene: TRBD1; J gene: TRBJ2-7; V gene: TRBV12-3/TRBV12-4; CDR3 protein: CASSLRAGTGAPPYEQYF; CDR3 DNA: TGTGCCAGCAGTTTAAGGGCCGGGACAGGGGCCCCCCCTTACGAGCAGTACTTC
clone size: few; D gene: .; J gene: TRBJ1-5; V gene: TRBV7-8; CDR3 protein: CASSLAKQGKDQPQHF; CDR3 DNA: TGTGCCAGCAGCTTAGCCAAGCAGGGTAAAGATCAGCCCCAGCATTTT
clone size: few; D gene: .; J gene: TRBJ2-2; V gene: TRBV4-1; CDR3 protein: CASSRFSWAGELFF; CDR3 DNA: TGCGCCAGCAGCCGCTTTAGTTGGGCCGGGGAGCTGTTTTTT
clone size: .; D gene: .; J gene: TRBJ1-2; V gene: TRBV10-3; CDR3 protein: CAISEAGTDANYGYTF; CDR3 DNA: TGTGCCATCAGTGAAGCCGGGACCGACGCTAACTATGGCTACACCTTC
clone size: .; D gene: .; J gene: TRBJ2-2; V gene: TRBV6-5; CDR3 protein: CASSYEGPGANTGELFF; CDR3 DNA: TGTGCCAGCAGTTACGAAGGGCCCGGCGCGAACACCGGGGAGCTGTTTTTT
clone size: .; D gene: .; J gene: TRBJ2-5; V gene: TRBV20-1; CDR3 protein: CSAREAGVKTQYF; CDR3 DNA: TGCAGTGCTCGAGAGGCAGGGGTGAAGACCCAGTACTTC
clone size: few; D gene: TRBD2; J gene: TRBJ2-3; V gene: TRBV7-6; CDR3 protein: CASSFSLPGGRDTQYF; CDR3 DNA: TGTGCCAGCAGCTTCTCCCTCCCGGGGGGGCGAGATACGCAGTATTTT
clone size: .; D gene: .; J gene: TRBJ2-1; V gene: TRBV6-1; CDR3 protein: CASSEREEDEQFF; CDR3 DNA: TGTGCCAGCAGTGAGAGAGAGGAGGATGAGCAGTTCTTC